The rows below give T cell receptor beta chains drawn from one sample of a study of blood T cell repertoires in COVID-19. Only in-frame clones appear in the TCRdb table, and some are missing; sequencing was by immunoSEQ multiplex PCR. The table lists 200,000 to 250,000 clones, 70% to 85% of them singletons. Input material: peripheral blood. The receptors derive from a woman aged 80 or over with active or convalescent COVID-19. Both conserved end residues are part of each CDR3. The D gene is left open where the match is weak. Only part of the rows carry a size: once, few, many, or a class if the clone is expanded.

J	D	size	V	length	CDR3	DNA
TRBJ2-4	-	-	TRBV10-1	14	CASSEIQGGNIQYF	TGCGCCAGCAGTGAAATACAGGGGGGGAACATTCAGTACTTC
TRBJ2-7	TRBD1	once	TRBV5-5	14	CASSWTGEAYEQYF	TGTGCCAGCAGCTGGACAGGGGAAGCCTACGAGCAGTACTTC
TRBJ2-1	TRBD1	-	TRBV6-5	14	CASRPGQTLNEQFF	TGTGCCAGCAGACCGGGACAGACTCTCAATGAGCAGTTCTTC
TRBJ2-1	TRBD2	-	TRBV5-1	15	CASSPLAGDHNEQFF	TGCGCCAGCAGCCCCCTAGCGGGAGATCACAATGAGCAGTTCTTC
TRBJ1-6	TRBD1	-	TRBV29-1	13	CSVGQGRDSPLHF	TGCAGCGTTGGACAGGGTAGGGATTCACCCCTCCACTTT
TRBJ2-3	TRBD1	-	TRBV5-1	16	CASSPSGTGGRDTQYF	TGCGCCAGCAGCCCCTCCGGGACAGGGGGTAGGGATACGCAGTATTTT
TRBJ1-2	TRBD1	few	TRBV4-1	14	CASSLQGDNYGYTF	TGCGCCAGCAGCCTACAGGGGGATAACTATGGCTACACCTTC
TRBJ2-3	TRBD2	-	TRBV10-3	15	CAIRDLLAGTDTQYF	TGTGCCATCAGGGATCTACTAGCGGGGACAGATACGCAGTATTTT
TRBJ2-3	-	-	TRBV2	15	CASSAGGRLTDTQYF	TGTGCCAGCAGTGCTGGAGGAAGACTCACAGATACGCAGTATTTT
TRBJ1-1	-	-	TRBV5-1	15	CASSLAGAPVTEAFF	TGCGCCAGCAGCTTGGCAGGGGCTCCTGTCACTGAAGCTTTCTTT
TRBJ2-3	TRBD2	-	TRBV7-2	16	CASSPRLAGGGDTQYF	TGTGCCAGCAGCCCCCGACTAGCGGGGGGAGGAGATACGCAGTATTTT
TRBJ2-5	TRBD2	-	TRBV15	15	CATSRASGSLETQYF	TGTGCCACCAGCAGAGCTAGCGGGAGTTTGGAGACCCAGTACTTC
TRBJ1-4	-	-	TRBV30	12	CAWSPVNEKLFF	TGTGCCTGGAGTCCCGTAAATGAAAAACTGTTTTTT
TRBJ2-7	TRBD2	few	TRBV10-3	13	CAISGTNPYEQYF	TGTGCCATCAGCGGGACTAACCCCTACGAGCAGTACTTC
TRBJ1-1	-	-	TRBV18	13	CASSPAINTEAFF	TGTGCCAGCTCACCGGCCATAAACACTGAAGCTTTCTTT
TRBJ1-1	-	few	TRBV5-1	14	CASSATGTNTEAFF	TGCGCCAGCAGCGCCACAGGGACAAACACTGAAGCTTTCTTT
TRBJ2-7	-	-	TRBV6-5	14	CATSTGGSSYEQYF	TGTGCCACTTCTACTGGGGGGAGCTCCTACGAGCAGTACTTC
TRBJ1-5	TRBD1	-	TRBV5-1	14	CASSLSAGGQPQHF	TGCGCCAGCAGCTTGTCGGCAGGGGGACAGCCCCAGCATTTT
TRBJ2-2	-	-	TRBV5-1	15	CASSPGTPNTGELFF	TGCGCCAGCAGCCCCGGGACTCCGAACACCGGGGAGCTGTTTTTT
TRBJ1-3	-	-	TRBV7-2	16	CASSQRSTSSGNTIYF	TGTGCCAGCAGCCAGCGCTCTACTTCCTCTGGAAACACCATATATTTT
TRBJ1-1	-	-	TRBV25-1	11	CASSSAVIAFF	TGTGCCAGTAGTTCTGCGGTGATTGCTTTCTTT
TRBJ2-2	-	-	TRBV27	14	CASSWDTNTGELFF	TGTGCCAGCAGTTGGGACACCAACACCGGGGAGCTGTTTTTT
TRBJ1-2	-	few	TRBV11-2	14	CASREDTANYGYTF	TGTGCCAGTAGAGAGGACACTGCTAACTATGGCTACACCTTC